Sequencing of this T cell receptor (beta chain) was carried out in a study of shared clonotypes between healthy human individuals. Study-wide background: CD4 naive cells filled three plates per donor, CD4 memory three, CD8 naive two and CD8 memory one.

This CDR3 has 15 amino acids. Using about 220 ng DNA, approximately 30,000 T cell genomes, the sorted-subset replicate PCRs were run. Sequencing used immunoSEQ multiplex PCR; TCRdb keeps in-frame clones, though not all of them. The sample records some 2.3 million clones, approximately 93% being singletons. This sequence was found in a man in his late teens or twenties in good health. Some clones in this sample may be carry-over from other donors' samples. V is TRBV21-1 and J is TRBJ2-7; the DNA was not used to check the table's D call, TRBD1. TRBV21-1 is annotated as a pseudogene. The sample taken for sequencing was naive CD4+ T cells from PBMCs. Subset specified: CD45RA+ positively selected. The CDR3 sequence: CASSIRTGGFYEQYF. CDR3 nucleotide sequence: TGTGCCAGCAGCATCAGGACAGGGGGCTTCTACGAGCAGTACTTC.